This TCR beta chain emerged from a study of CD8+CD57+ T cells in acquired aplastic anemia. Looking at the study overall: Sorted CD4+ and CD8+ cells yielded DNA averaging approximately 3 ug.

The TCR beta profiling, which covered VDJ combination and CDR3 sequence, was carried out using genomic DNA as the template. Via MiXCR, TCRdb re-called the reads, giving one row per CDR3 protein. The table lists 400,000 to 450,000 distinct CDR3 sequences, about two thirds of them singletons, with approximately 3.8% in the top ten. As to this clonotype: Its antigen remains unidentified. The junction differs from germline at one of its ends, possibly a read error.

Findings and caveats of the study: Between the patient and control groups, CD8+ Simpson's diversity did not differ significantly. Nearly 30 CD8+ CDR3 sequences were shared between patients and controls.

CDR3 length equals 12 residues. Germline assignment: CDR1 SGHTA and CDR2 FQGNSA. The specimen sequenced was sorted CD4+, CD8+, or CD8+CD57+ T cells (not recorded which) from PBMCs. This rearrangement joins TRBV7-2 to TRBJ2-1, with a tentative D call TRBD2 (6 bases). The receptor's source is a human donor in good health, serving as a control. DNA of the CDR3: TGTGTCAGCAGCCTGGATAGGGACTGGCAGTCCTTC. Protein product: CVSSLDRDWQSF. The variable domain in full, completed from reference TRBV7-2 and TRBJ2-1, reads GAGVSQSPSNKVTEKGKDVELRCDPISGHTALYWYRQSLGQGLEFLIYFQGNSAPDKSGLPSDRFSAERTGGSVSTLTIQRTQQEDSAVYLCVSSLDRDWQSFGPGTRLTVL.